This TCR beta chain was sequenced in a study of molecular identifiers for immune sequencing clone quantification listed by TCRdb under 2018. Background on the whole study: For a replicate experiment, RNA from approximately 20,000 or 100,000 naive CD8 T cells was divided into five aliquots, and four of the five aliquots were sequenced. This methods study used CD8 T cells to benchmark TCR RNA copy counting and molecular-identifier clustering-based TCR repertoire sequencing (MIDCIRS). What the authors observed across the whole study: When barcode sub-clustering was left out, chimeric consensus sequences inflated TCR diversity, with chimeras reaching as high as 47%. The naive libraries included spiked-in Jurkat TCR RNA (around 9 copies' worth), and this Jurkat TCR RNA is not part of the donor repertoire. Highly expanded clone sizes could be underestimated because identical TCR molecules may share a barcode. About 3 recovered TCR RNA copies per cell were obtained by modeling, versus 9 to 10 by digital PCR, implying a capture efficiency of 25% to 30%. Clones above 20 RNA copies held over 97% of molecules in CMV-specific effector cells but under 1% in naive cells. A single cell's worth of spiked-in Jurkat TCR RNA was reported detectable even among some 920,000 naive CD8 T cells.

The library was obtained by PCR. TCRdb lists the instrument as Illumina HiSeq 4000. Bulk TCR libraries were made following a previously described method, with the TCR primers given in Table S5. The Qiagen AllPrep DNA/RNA kit was used to purify total RNA. Before any analysis, reads coming from multiple sequencing runs of the same library were combined into one pool. Processing in the source paper ran as follows. Reads were retained only if their TCR constant sequence matched exactly, and those retained reads were trimmed to 150 nt and grouped according to their 12-nt molecular barcodes. Reads in each barcode group were sub-clustered using a 15% Levenshtein threshold, and a quality-weighted consensus sequence was built for each RNA molecule. Non-functional sequences were discarded, and so were lower-count sequences lying one edit away from another sequence. Based on fitting two negative binomial distributions, any barcode sub-cluster with under 20% of the maximum read count was discarded. TCRdb trimmed public reads at Q25 via fastp, called clones via MiXCR and kept in-frame beta chains. All rows with the same CDR3 protein become a single entry with the most common DNA and genes. These V and J calls derive from TCRdb rather than the authors' analysis. Counted in this sample were about 65,000 distinct CDR3 sequences; roughly 18% of them appeared once. Roughly 1.6% of the sample belongs to the ten largest clones.

With regard to this clonotype: Its antigen target is currently unknown. One end of the junction varies from germline; a read error may be responsible.

Its CDR3 holds 14 amino acids, cysteine through phenylalanine. Here the CDR3 DNA is all that survives: 42 bases in frame from base 1. CDR1 MNHEY and CDR2 SMNVEV are derived from the germline V gene (reference sequence). Naive CD8 T cell libraries were made from around 18,000 to 910,000 sorted cells using 10%, 30% or 50% of purified RNA. Naive CD8 T cells, defined as CD8+CD4-CCR7+CD45RA+, were FACS-sorted into RLT Plus buffer on a BD FACSAria II. To test detection sensitivity, Jurkat RNA equal to ten TCR copies was added to samples of roughly 17,000-1,100,000 naive CD8 T cells. Enrichment of CD8 T cells was performed with RosetteSep CD8+ T Cell Enrichment Cocktail and Ficoll-Paque, after which ACK red cell lysis was carried out.

The receptor was isolated from a human donor in good health. Some libraries in this study had Jurkat cell RNA spiked in. The chain uses TRBV27 and TRBJ2-1; TRBD2 is perhaps the D gene, given 5 matching bases. The sequencing sample was made of naive CD8+ T cells from blood, with Jurkat cell RNA spiked in. The sample's cell subset or site, from its label and the paper: FACS-sorted CD8+CD4-CCR7+CD45RA+ naive T cells. The CDR3 sequence is CASRLSGSHNEQFF. The DNA is as follows: TGTGCCAGCAGGTTATCTGGGAGTCACAATGAGCAGTTCTTC.